This is a list of T cell receptor beta chains from one sample in a study of blood T cells in healthy people across ages. TCRdb reanalysed the 5' RACE reads using MiXCR and keeps one entry per CDR3 protein. The table has some 710,000 distinct CDR3 sequences, about half seen once. The source material was blood. These receptors were collected from an elderly man in good health. CDR3s include the opening cysteine and the closing phenylalanine or tryptophan. D genes are given only for firm matches. Clone sizes are given selectively: once, few, many, or a class where the clone is expanded.

-	14	once	TRBV24-1	TRBJ2-3	TGTGCCACCAGTGATCCGACCAGGGCAGATACGCAGTATTTT	CATSDPTRADTQYF
-	11	-	TRBV29-1	TRBJ2-7	TGCAGCGTTGAATTAGGGAGCGAGCAGTACTTC	CSVELGSEQYF
-	13	-	TRBV21-1	TRBJ2-7	TGTGCCAGCAGCACCTCAGGGACGGTAGAGCAGTACTTC	CASSTSGTVEQYF
-	15	few	TRBV10-1	TRBJ2-7	TGCGCCAGCAGTGACCACAGATTGGGCGAATACGAGCAGTACTTC	CASSDHRLGEYEQYF
-	12	-	TRBV29-1	TRBJ1-1	TGCAGCGTTGTGGCCCCTGTTACTGAAGCTTTCTTT	CSVVAPVTEAFF
TRBD1	15	-	TRBV7-8	TRBJ1-4	TGTGCCAGCAGCCCACGCCGGACAGGGAATGAAAAACTGTTTTTT	CASSPRRTGNEKLFF
-	17	-	TRBV18	TRBJ2-3	TGTGCCAGCTCACCTACAGACACGGGTAGGAGGTCGGATACGCAGTATTTT	CASSPTDTGRRSDTQYF
-	14	-	TRBV2	TRBJ2-1	TGTGCCAGCAGTATAAGCGGATACTACAATGAGCAGTTCTTC	CASSISGYYNEQFF
-	12	-	TRBV28	TRBJ2-7	TGTGCCAGCAGTTTAAGCCCAGCCGAGCAGTACTTC	CASSLSPAEQYF
-	12	-	TRBV2	TRBJ2-4	TGTGCCAGCAAAAAGGCCCAAAACATTCAGTACTTC	CASKKAQNIQYF
-	14	-	TRBV27	TRBJ2-3	TGTGCCAGCAGTTTCAGTGCAATCCCAGATACGCAGTATTTT	CASSFSAIPDTQYF
TRBD2	17	-	TRBV24-1	TRBJ2-3	TGTGCCACCAGTGATGGACTAGCGGGAGACAGAACTGATACGCAGTATTTT	CATSDGLAGDRTDTQYF
TRBD2	15	few	TRBV20-1	TRBJ2-7	TGCAGTGCTGCACCCGGGACTAGCGGGACTGACGAGCAGTACTTC	CSAAPGTSGTDEQYF
-	16	few	TRBV25-1	TRBJ2-1	TGTGCCAGCAGTGAACAGAGCGGGCTCCCCGGCAATGAGCAGTTCTTC	CASSEQSGLPGNEQFF
TRBD2	14	-	TRBV20-1	TRBJ2-5	TGCAGTGCTAGACTAGCGGGAGAGTTTGAGACCCAGTACTTC	CSARLAGEFETQYF
TRBD2	16	-	TRBV12-3/TRBV12-4	TRBJ2-7	TGTACCAGCAGCTCCCCGGGACTAGCGGGGATTTACGAGCAGTACTTC	CTSSSPGLAGIYEQYF
-	16	-	TRBV5-1	TRBJ2-7	TGCGCCAGCAGCTTATTGGGGGGGGCATCCTACAATGAGCAGTACTTC	CASSLLGGASYNEQYF
TRBD1	16	-	TRBV6-2/TRBV6-3	TRBJ1-6	TGTGCCAGCAGTCTAAGAAGACAGGGTTATAATTCACCCCTCCACTTT	CASSLRRQGYNSPLHF
TRBD1	15	few	TRBV12-3/TRBV12-4	TRBJ2-5	TGTGCCAGCAGTTTAGGGGTGGGACAGGGTGTGGCCCAGTACTTC	CASSLGVGQGVAQYF
TRBD1	16	once	TRBV3-1	TRBJ2-2	TGTGCCAGCAGCCAAGGGGCAGGGGGCAGCACCGGGGAGCTGTTTTTT	CASSQGAGGSTGELFF
TRBD2	15	few	TRBV6-1	TRBJ2-4	TGTGCCAGCAGTGAGCTAGCGGAGGGGTGGAACATTCAGTACTTC	CASSELAEGWNIQYF
-	15	-	TRBV7-2	TRBJ2-7	TGTGCCAGCAGCTTAGGCAAGAGGTTGGCCAATGAGCAGTACTTC	CASSLGKRLANEQYF
-	15	-	TRBV20-1	TRBJ1-1	TGCAGTGCTTTCGGGGCCTGGGAGTCGCACACTGAAGCTTTCTTT	CSAFGAWESHTEAFF
-	12	few	TRBV29-1	TRBJ1-1	TGCAGCGTTGGCCACACGAACACTGAAGCTTTCTTT	CSVGHTNTEAFF